Below are 29 T cell receptor beta chains sequenced from a single sample in a study of blood T cell repertoires in COVID-19. TCRdb keeps only in-frame clones here, not all; method: immunoSEQ multiplex PCR. Among under 300,000 clones listed, more than 70% were seen once. Material: peripheral blood. Every receptor here comes from a woman in her thirties or forties who had recovered from COVID-19.

This chain uses TRBV6-5 with TRBJ1-3; tentatively, D is TRBD1 (6 bases). Germline V lookup: CDR1 MNHEY, CDR2 SVGAGI. Deletions cut 6 bases from V and 1 base from J, with 13 bases between. This CDR3 has 15 amino acids. CDR3 in DNA: TGTGCCAGCAGGATGGACAGAGATTCTGGAAACACCATATATTTT. This gives the protein CASRMDRDSGNTIYF.

The rearrangement links TRBV28 to TRBJ1-4; 7 bases map to TRBD1. In germline, CDR1 is MDHEN, CDR2 SYDVKM. Losses at the gene ends were 4 bases for V and 2 bases for J; bases not matched to a gene: 4. This CDR3 is 15 amino acids long. The CDR3 reads CASSSWGQTNEKLFF. The CDR3 DNA reads as TGTGCCAGCAGTTCCTGGGGACAGACTAATGAAAAACTGTTTTTT.

The V call is TRBV5-1, the J call TRBJ2-1; the D is unclear. This CDR3 comprises 15 residues. CDR1 SGHRS and CDR2 YFSETQ come from the germline V gene. Trimming shortened V by 6 bases and J by 6 bases, and 19 bases separated the two germline ends. This chain's CDR3 is CASNRDFVAANEQFF. CDR3 bases: TGCGCCAGCAACCGAGATTTTGTGGCGGCCAATGAGCAGTTCTTC.

The rearrangement joins TRBV10-3 to TRBJ2-1; D is perhaps TRBD2 (6 bases). V lost 0 bases, J lost 7 bases, and 19 bases lay in between. Germline assignment: CDR1 ENHRY and CDR2 SYGVKD. The CDR3 contains 17 residues. CDR3 in amino acids: CAISESITGDRTNEQFF. The CDR3 nucleotides read TGTGCCATCAGTGAGTCGATAACGGGGGACCGGACAAATGAGCAGTTCTTC.

J is TRBJ1-4 and V is TRBV18; D is perhaps TRBD1 (5 bases). The V and J ends lost 1 base and 5 bases respectively, with 5 bases between them. The CDR3 covers 13 residues. Germline-derived CDR1 and CDR2 are KGHSH and LQKENI. The CDR3 DNA reads TGTGCCAGCTCACCACAGGGGAATGAAAAACTGTTTTTT. As protein: CASSPQGNEKLFF.

The chain is built from TRBV19 and TRBJ2-7, with D uncertain. CDR3 size: 14 residues. The ends were cut back, 3 bases at V and 3 bases at J, with 12 bases in the middle. Per the germline V gene, CDR1 is LNHDA and CDR2 is SQIVND (reference sequence). CDR3 DNA sequence: TGTGCCAGTAGTATTGTGGGTCAGGTCTACGAGCAGTACTTC. It is translated as CASSIVGQVYEQYF.

This chain joins TRBV5-1 and TRBJ2-2; 8 bases are a match to TRBD2. The CDR3 is made up of 15 amino acids. Germline lookup yields CDR1 SGHRS and CDR2 YFSETQ. Trimming cost V 7 bases and J 0 bases; bases outside gene matches: 5. The CDR3 region has the DNA TGCGCCAGCGGACCGGGACTAGCGAACACCGGGGAGCTGTTTTTT. Encoded protein: CASGPGLANTGELFF.

The rearrangement links TRBV10-3 to TRBJ2-7; 7 bases agree with TRBD1. Trimming cost V 1 base and J 0 bases; bases outside gene matches: 6. Germline V gene lookup returns CDR1 ENHRY and CDR2 SYGVKD. CDR3 length: 16 amino acids. CDR3 nucleotide sequence: TGTGCCATCAGTGAGTGGGACAGAATTTTCTCCTACGAGCAGTACTTC. Its protein is CAISEWDRIFSYEQYF.

The chain has TRBV30 and TRBJ1-5; D not certain. The CDR3 sequence is 16 residues long. V was clipped by 0 bases and J by 4 bases, with 16 bases between them. CDR1 GTSNPN and CDR2 SVGIG come from the germline V gene (reference sequence). As DNA, the CDR3 is TGTGCCTGGAGTGTACAAGGTGGAGGGTTGAATCAGCCCCAGCATTTT. Amino acid sequence: CAWSVQGGGLNQPQHF.

The chain is built from TRBV5-8 and TRBJ2-5, with a tentative D call TRBD1 (5 bases). The V gene lost 7 bases and the J gene lost 2 bases, with 15 bases spanning the gap. This CDR3 spans 14 amino acids. Germline loops: CDR1 SGHTS, CDR2 YDEGEE. CDR3 bases: TGTGCCAGCTTAAAAGGGGTTGGTCAAGAGACCCAGTACTTC. Encoded protein: CASLKGVGQETQYF.

The chain is built from TRBV6-5 and TRBJ1-6, with 10 nucleotides matching TRBD1. Trimming removed 7 bases from V and 9 bases from J; junction bases left unmatched: 9. The CDR3 is 15 amino acids. Germline values: CDR1 MNHEY, CDR2 SVGAGI. The CDR3 coding sequence is TGTGCCAGCAAGGTATCCGGGACAGGGGTTTCACCCCTCCACTTT. It is translated as CASKVSGTGVSPLHF.

This clone has just a few counts. V gene TRBV19 combines with J gene TRBJ2-1, with TRBD2 as a possible D gene (7 bases). V lost 8 bases and J lost 5, with 13 bases in between. CDR1 and CDR2 (germline): LNHDA, SQIVND (reference sequence). The CDR3 has 13 amino acids. CDR3 coding DNA: TGTGCCAGTCGGAGGGGGGGGGACAATGAGCAGTTCTTC. Protein: CASRRGGDNEQFF.

This sequence joins TRBV5-5 and TRBJ2-7; maybe TRBD1 (6 bases). V lost 4 bases and J lost 2, with 10 bases in between. The CDR3 extends over 13 amino acids. Germline CDR1 is SGHKS and CDR2 is YYEKEE (reference sequence). The CDR3 reads CASSTWTAYEQYF. CDR3 nucleotide sequence: TGTGCCAGCAGCACATGGACAGCCTACGAGCAGTACTTC.

The rearrangement joins TRBV7-6 to TRBJ2-3, with 7 positions matching TRBD2. V trimming: 0 bases; J trimming: 3 bases; junction bases outside the gene matches: 6. This CDR3 is built from 16 residues. Germline CDR1 reads SGHVS; CDR2 reads FNYEAQ. Here the CDR3 DNA reads TGTGCCAGCAGCTTAGCGTCTAGCGGCTTAACAGATACGCAGTATTTT. Translating gives CASSLASSGLTDTQYF.

The gene calls are TRBV5-1 and TRBJ2-5; 9 nucleotides match TRBD1. J was trimmed by 4 bases and V by 4 bases; bases with no gene match: 8. CDR3 length equals 15 residues. Germline V gene sequence: CDR1 SGHRS, CDR2 YFSETQ. CDR3 in DNA: TGCGCCAGCAGCATTTCGGGACAGGGTATAGAGACCCAGTACTTC. This codes for CASSISGQGIETQYF.

The rearrangement links TRBV5-5 to TRBJ2-3, with 10 positions matching TRBD2. The CDR3 contains 15 residues. Germline-derived CDR1 and CDR2 are SGHKS and YYEKEE (reference sequence). With 2 bases clipped from V and 3 bases from J, the junction kept 3 bases outside the gene matches. In DNA form, the CDR3 reads TGTGCCAGCAGCTTCGGAGCGGGAGGGACAGATACGCAGTATTTT. Its protein product is CASSFGAGGTDTQYF.

This chain uses TRBV7-2 with TRBJ1-1; tentatively, D is TRBD1 (5 bases). Deletions cut 1 base from V and 1 base from J, with 13 bases between. The CDR3 has 16 residues. Germline V lookup: CDR1 SGHTA, CDR2 FQGNSA. This CDR3 reads CASSLVGGAANTEAFF. CDR3 DNA sequence: TGTGCCAGCAGCTTAGTCGGTGGGGCGGCGAACACTGAAGCTTTCTTT.

Details on this clone: The germline gene is not matched at one end of the junction; a read error may be the cause. The genes are TRBV4-3 and TRBJ1-2; the D is unclear. Germline loops: CDR1 LGHNA, CDR2 YSLEER. The CDR3 covers 14 residues. CDR3 residues: CASSKEGRAYGYTF. CDR3 nucleotides: TGCGCCAGCAGCAAAGAGGGCAGAGCCTATGGCTACACCTTC.

The chain combines TRBV7-9 with TRBJ2-3; the match to TRBD1 covers 8 bases. This CDR3 contains 16 residues. V trimming: 5 bases; J trimming: 1 base; junction bases outside the gene matches: 8. Germline CDR1 and CDR2: SEHNR and FQNEAQ (reference sequence). CDR3 protein: CASSPQTGEGTDTQYF. The CDR3 DNA sequence: TGTGCCAGCAGCCCGCAGACAGGGGAGGGCACAGATACGCAGTATTTT.

The chain joins TRBV27 to TRBJ2-1; D is undetermined. CDR1 and CDR2 from the germline V gene are MNHEY and SMNVEV (reference sequence). The V end lost 5 bases, the J end lost 0 bases, and 14 bases lay between the germline ends. This CDR3 comprises 16 residues. The CDR3 DNA reads as TGTGCCAGCAGTCCCCGGAGCAGCATCTCCTACAATGAGCAGTTCTTC. Protein sequence: CASSPRSSISYNEQFF.

This sequence joins TRBV3-1 (or the pseudogene TRBV3-2) and TRBJ1-2; TRBD1 might be the D (6 bases). V gave up 2 bases and J gave up 8 bases, with 15 bases separating them. This CDR3 region has 14 residues. In germline, CDR1 is LGHDT, CDR2 YNNKEL (reference sequence). CDR3 in DNA: TGTGCCAGCAGCCAAATTAGGGGGTCGAGGGGCTACACCTTC. Protein sequence: CASSQIRGSRGYTF.

This chain uses TRBV7-2 with TRBJ2-7; possible D gene TRBD1, 6 bases. Germline V lookup: CDR1 SGHTA, CDR2 FQGNSA. The CDR3 loop spans 13 amino acids. V was trimmed by 4 bases and J by 9 bases, leaving 16 bases between them. CDR3 residues: CASSSPGLRGQYF. CDR3 coding DNA: TGTGCCAGCAGCTCGCCGGGCCTCAGGGGGCAGTACTTC.

This clone came up once. In nucleotides, the CDR3 is TGTGCCAGCAGTTTGGACAGGGCCTACAATGAGCAGTTCTTC. Translated: CASSLDRAYNEQFF. This chain joins TRBV27 and TRBJ2-1; 8 nucleotides line up with TRBD1. V shed 3 bases, J shed 2 bases, and the junction held 0 bases outside the gene matches. Germline assignment: CDR1 MNHEY and CDR2 SMNVEV (reference sequence). This CDR3 comprises 14 residues.

This clone was seen a single time. The chain joins TRBV27 to TRBJ2-7; the match to TRBD2 covers 8 bases. Germline CDR1 and CDR2: MNHEY and SMNVEV (reference sequence). The CDR3 sequence is 13 residues long. V lost 10 bases and J lost 0; bases outside the gene matches: 5. The CDR3 DNA reads as TGTGCCACCACGGGGGGGGCCTCCTACGAGCAGTACTTC. It specifies CATTGGASYEQYF.

The chain couples TRBV5-1 to TRBJ2-7; TRBD2 aligns across 12 bases. J gave up 3 bases and V 4 bases, and 5 bases lay outside the gene matches. This CDR3 contains 15 residues. Germline values: CDR1 SGHRS, CDR2 YFSETQ. For the CDR3, the DNA is TGCGCCAGCAGCCGACTAGCGGGAGAAAACTACGAGCAGTACTTC. It yields the protein CASSRLAGENYEQYF.

This sequence joins TRBV6-2 or TRBV6-3 and TRBJ2-1, with TRBD2 matching 9 bases. Germline-derived CDR1 and CDR2 are MNHEY and SVGEGT. The CDR3 covers 20 residues. After removal of 6 bases from V and 4 bases from J, the junction contained 22 bases not matched to a gene. CDR3 residues: CASSSWSLAGGLSGYNEQFF. In DNA form, the CDR3 reads TGTGCCAGCAGCAGTTGGTCCTTGGCGGGGGGGCTTTCCGGGTACAATGAGCAGTTCTTC.

This chain links TRBV6-2 or TRBV6-3 with TRBJ1-1; 7 bases are a match to TRBD1. Germline V gene lookup returns CDR1 MNHEY and CDR2 SVGEGT. The CDR3 loop spans 14 amino acids. Trimming at V came to 7 bases and at J to 2 bases, leaving 7 bases not matched to a gene. CDR3: CASNPQGRNTEAFF. CDR3 nucleotide sequence: TGTGCCAGCAACCCACAGGGGCGTAACACTGAAGCTTTCTTT.

This chain links TRBV20-1 with TRBJ2-7; unclear D gene. This CDR3 is 11 amino acids long. With 4 bases removed from V and 4 bases from J, the gap between germline ends came to 8 bases. The V gene's germline CDR1 is DFQATT and CDR2 SNEGSKA (reference sequence). The CDR3 reads CSATREYEQYF. Written as DNA, the CDR3 is TGCAGTGCTACTAGAGAATACGAGCAGTACTTC.

This chain joins TRBV2 and TRBJ2-2; 7 bases are a match to TRBD1. Losses at the gene ends were 6 bases for V and 1 base for J; bases not matched to a gene: 5. Germline V gene data show CDR1 as SNHLY and CDR2 as FYNNEI. The length of the CDR3 is 15 residues. Written as DNA, the CDR3 is TGTGCCAGCAGGCCCACAGGGGTGAACACCGGGGAGCTGTTTTTT. Its protein is CASRPTGVNTGELFF.